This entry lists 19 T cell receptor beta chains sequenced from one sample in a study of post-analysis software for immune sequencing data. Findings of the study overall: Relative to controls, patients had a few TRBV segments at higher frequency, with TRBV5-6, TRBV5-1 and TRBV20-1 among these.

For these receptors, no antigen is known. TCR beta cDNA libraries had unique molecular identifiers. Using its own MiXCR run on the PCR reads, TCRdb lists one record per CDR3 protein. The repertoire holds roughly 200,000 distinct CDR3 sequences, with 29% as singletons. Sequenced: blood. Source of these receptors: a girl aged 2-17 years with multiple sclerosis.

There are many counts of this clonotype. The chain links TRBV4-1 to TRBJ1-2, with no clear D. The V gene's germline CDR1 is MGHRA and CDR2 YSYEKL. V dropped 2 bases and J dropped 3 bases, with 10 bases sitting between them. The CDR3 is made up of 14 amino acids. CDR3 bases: TGCGCCAGCAGCCAAACCTCATACTACTATGGCTACACCTTC. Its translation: CASSQTSYYYGYTF.

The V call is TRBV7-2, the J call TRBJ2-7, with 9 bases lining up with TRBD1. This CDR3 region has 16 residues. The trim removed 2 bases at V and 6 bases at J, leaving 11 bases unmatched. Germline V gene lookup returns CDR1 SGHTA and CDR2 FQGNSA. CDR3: CASSLRGGTGNREQYF. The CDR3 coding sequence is TGTGCCAGCAGCTTAAGGGGGGGGACAGGGAATCGCGAGCAGTACTTC.

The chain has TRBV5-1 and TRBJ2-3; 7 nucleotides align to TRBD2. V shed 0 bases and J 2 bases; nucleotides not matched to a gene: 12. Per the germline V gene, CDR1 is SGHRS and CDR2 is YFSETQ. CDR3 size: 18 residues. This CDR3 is CASSLARLAGVDTDTQYF. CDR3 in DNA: TGCGCCAGCAGCTTGGCCCGTCTGGCGGGGGTGGACACAGATACGCAGTATTTT.

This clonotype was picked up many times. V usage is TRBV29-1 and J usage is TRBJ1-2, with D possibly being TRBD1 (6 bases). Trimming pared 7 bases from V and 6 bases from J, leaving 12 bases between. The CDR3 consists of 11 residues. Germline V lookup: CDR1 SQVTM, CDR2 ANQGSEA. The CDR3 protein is CSALGGNGYTF. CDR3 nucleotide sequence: TGCAGCGCCTTAGGGGGAAATGGCTACACCTTC. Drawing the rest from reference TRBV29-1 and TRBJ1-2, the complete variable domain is SAVISQKPSRDICQRGTSLTIQCQVDSQVTMMFWYRQQPGQSLTLIATANQGSEATYESGFVIDKFPISRPNLTFSTLTVSNMSPEDSSIYLCSALGGNGYTFGSGTRLTVV.

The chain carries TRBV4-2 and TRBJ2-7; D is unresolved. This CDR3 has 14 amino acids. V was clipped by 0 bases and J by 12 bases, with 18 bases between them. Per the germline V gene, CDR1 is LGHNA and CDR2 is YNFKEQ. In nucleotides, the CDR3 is TGTGCCAGCAGCCAAGATCAATCGCAAGAGACCCGGTACTTC. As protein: CASSQDQSQETRYF.

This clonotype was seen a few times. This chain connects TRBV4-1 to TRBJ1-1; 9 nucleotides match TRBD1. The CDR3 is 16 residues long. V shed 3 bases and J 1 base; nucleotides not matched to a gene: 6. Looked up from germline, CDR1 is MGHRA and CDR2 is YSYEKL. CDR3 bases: TGCGCCAGCAGCCATTCCAGGACAGGGGAGAACACTGAAGCTTTCTTT. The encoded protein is CASSHSRTGENTEAFF.

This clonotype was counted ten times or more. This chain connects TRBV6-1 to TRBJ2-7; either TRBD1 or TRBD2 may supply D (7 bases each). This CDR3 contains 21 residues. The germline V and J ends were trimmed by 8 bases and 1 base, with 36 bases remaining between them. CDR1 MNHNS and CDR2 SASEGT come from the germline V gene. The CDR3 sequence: CASRRGLKKTSGTARSYEQYF. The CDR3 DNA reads TGTGCCAGCCGGCGGGGGCTGAAAAAAACCTCAGGGACAGCGAGATCCTACGAGCAGTACTTC.

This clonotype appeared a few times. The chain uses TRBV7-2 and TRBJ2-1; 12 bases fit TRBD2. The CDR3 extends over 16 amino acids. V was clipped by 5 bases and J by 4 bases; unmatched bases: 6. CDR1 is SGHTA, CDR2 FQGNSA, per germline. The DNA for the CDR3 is TGTGCCAGCAGCCGGAGACTAGCGGGGGATTACAATGAGCAGTTCTTC. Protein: CASSRRLAGDYNEQFF. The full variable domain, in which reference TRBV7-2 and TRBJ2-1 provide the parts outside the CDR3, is GAGVSQSPSNKVTEKGKDVELRCDPISGHTALYWYRQSLGQGLEFLIYFQGNSAPDKSGLPSDRFSAERTGGSVSTLTIQRTQQEDSAVYLCASSRRLAGDYNEQFFGPGTRLTVL.

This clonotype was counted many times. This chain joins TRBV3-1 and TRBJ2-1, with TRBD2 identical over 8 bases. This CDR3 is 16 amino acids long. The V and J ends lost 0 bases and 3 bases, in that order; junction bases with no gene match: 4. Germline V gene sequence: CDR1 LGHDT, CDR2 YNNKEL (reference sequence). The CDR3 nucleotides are TGTGCCAGCAGCCAAGATTGGCTAGCGGGCTACAATGAGCAGTTCTTC. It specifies CASSQDWLAGYNEQFF.

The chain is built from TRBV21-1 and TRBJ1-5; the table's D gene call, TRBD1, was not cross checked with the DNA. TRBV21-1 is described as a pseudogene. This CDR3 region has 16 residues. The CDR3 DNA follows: TGTGCCAGCAGCAAATCTCGGGGACCCTTCGATCAGCCCCAGCATTTT. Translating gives CASSKSRGPFDQPQHF.

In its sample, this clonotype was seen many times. The CDR3 coding sequence is TGTGCCAGCAGCAGGGAAAGTTCCTACGAGCAGTACTTC. It is translated as CASSRESSYEQYF. The rearrangement joins TRBV5-5 to TRBJ2-7; D is unclear. Germline lookup yields CDR1 SGHKS and CDR2 YYEKEE (reference sequence). This CDR3 region has 13 residues. Trimming removed 4 bases from V and 1 base from J, with 9 bases in between.

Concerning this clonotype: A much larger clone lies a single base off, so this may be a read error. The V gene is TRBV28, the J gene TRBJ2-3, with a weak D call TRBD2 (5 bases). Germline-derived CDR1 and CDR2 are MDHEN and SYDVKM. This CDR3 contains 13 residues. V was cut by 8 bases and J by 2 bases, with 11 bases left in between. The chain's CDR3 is CASALTNTDTQYF. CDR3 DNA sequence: TGTGCCAGCGCGCTGACTAACACAGATACGCAGTATTTT.

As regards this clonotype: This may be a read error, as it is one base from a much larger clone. This chain's CDR3 is CSVGLAGGNEQFF. The CDR3 nucleotides are TGCAGCGTGGGACTAGCGGGGGGCAATGAGCAGTTCTTC. J is TRBJ2-1 and V is TRBV29-1; 15 nucleotides match TRBD2. V lost 6 bases, J lost 6 bases, and 0 bases stayed unmatched. The CDR3 runs to 13 residues. CDR1 SQVTM and CDR2 ANQGSEA come from the germline V gene.

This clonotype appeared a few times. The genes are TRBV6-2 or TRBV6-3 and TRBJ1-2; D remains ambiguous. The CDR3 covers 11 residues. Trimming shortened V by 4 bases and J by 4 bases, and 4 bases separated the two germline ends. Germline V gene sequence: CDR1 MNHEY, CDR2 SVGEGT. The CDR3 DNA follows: TGTGCCAGCAGTTGGACCTATGGCTACACCTTC. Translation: CASSWTYGYTF.

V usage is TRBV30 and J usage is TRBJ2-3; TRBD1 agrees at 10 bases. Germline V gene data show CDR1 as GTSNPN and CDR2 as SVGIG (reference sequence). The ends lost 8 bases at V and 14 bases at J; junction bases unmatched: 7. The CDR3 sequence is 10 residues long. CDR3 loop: CAGTGAKVYF. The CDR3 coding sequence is TGTGCCGGGACAGGGGCTAAAGTGTATTTT. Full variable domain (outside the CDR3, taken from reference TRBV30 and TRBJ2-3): SQTIHQWPATLVQPVGSPLSLECTVEGTSNPNLYWYRQAAGRGLQLLFYSVGIGQISSEVPQNLSASRPQDRQFILSSKKLLLSDSGFYLCAGTGAKVYFGPGTRLTVL.

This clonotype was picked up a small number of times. The CDR3 bases are TGTGCCAGCAGCTCCCCCGGGGGGACAGGGCGCACCGGGGAGCTGTTTTTT. This gives the protein CASSSPGGTGRTGELFF. The chain carries TRBV11-2 and TRBJ2-2; 9 bases match TRBD1. The germline V gene has CDR1 SGHAT and CDR2 FQNNGV. J gave up 4 bases and V 4 bases, and 10 bases lay outside the gene matches. This CDR3 spans 17 amino acids.

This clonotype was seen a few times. The CDR3 DNA reads as TGTGCCAGCACCTATAAGGGACCGCTATCCATGAACACTGAAGCTTTCTTT. Translation gives CASTYKGPLSMNTEAFF. The rearrangement links TRBV12-3 or TRBV12-4 to TRBJ1-1, with D possibly being TRBD1 (5 bases). This CDR3 comprises 17 residues. V lost 7 bases, J lost 0 bases, and 21 bases lay in between.

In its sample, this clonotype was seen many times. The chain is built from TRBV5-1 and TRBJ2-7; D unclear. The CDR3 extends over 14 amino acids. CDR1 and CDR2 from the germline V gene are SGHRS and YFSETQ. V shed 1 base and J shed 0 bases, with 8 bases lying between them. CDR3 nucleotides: TGCGCCAGCAGCTTGCAGCAGAGCTCCTACGAGCAGTACTTC. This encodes CASSLQQSSYEQYF.

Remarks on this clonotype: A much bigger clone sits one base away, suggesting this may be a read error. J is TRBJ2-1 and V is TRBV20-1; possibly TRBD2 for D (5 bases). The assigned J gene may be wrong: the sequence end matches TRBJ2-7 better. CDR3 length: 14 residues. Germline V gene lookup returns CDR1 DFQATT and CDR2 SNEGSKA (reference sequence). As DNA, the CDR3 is TGCAGTGCTAGAGTAGCGCACTCCTACAATGAGCAGTACTTC. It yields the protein CSARVAHSYNEQYF.